A single sample is the source of the 15 T cell receptor beta chains below, sequenced in a study of blood T cell repertoires in COVID-19. The protocol was immunoSEQ multiplex PCR, while the TCRdb copy is restricted to in-frame clones and leaves out a portion. There are approximately 130,000 clones in the sample; roughly four fifths occur only once, and more than 10% lies in the top ten. Sequencing was done on a sample of peripheral blood. All receptors come from a human donor in a cohort sampled during active COVID-19.

The rearrangement joins TRBV5-1 to TRBJ1-2; perhaps TRBD1 as D (5 bases). The V end was cut by 0 bases, the J end by 3 bases, with 9 bases between. CDR3 length: 14 amino acids. CDR1 and CDR2 from the germline V gene are SGHRS and YFSETQ. The CDR3 DNA reads TGCGCCAGCAGCTTGGAGGGGAATGACTATGGCTACACCTTC. Amino acids: CASSLEGNDYGYTF.

The J gene is TRBJ2-7, the V gene TRBV29-1; D may be TRBD1 (6 bases). The germline CDR1 and CDR2 sequences are SQVTM and ANQGSEA. The CDR3 is 16 amino acids. V was shortened by 4 bases and J by 3 bases, with 22 bases between the two germline ends. CDR3 amino acids: CSVGSNSGTWDYEQYF. DNA for the CDR3: TGCAGCGTTGGGAGCAATTCCGGGACATGGGACTACGAGCAGTACTTC.

The V gene is TRBV24-1, the J gene TRBJ2-2; D may be TRBD2 (5 bases). The CDR3 runs to 17 residues. Trimming stripped 2 bases from V and 1 base from J, with 13 bases between. The germline V gene has CDR1 KGHDR and CDR2 SFDVKD. Written as DNA, the CDR3 is TGTGCCACCAGTGATTCACGACGCGCGGGGAACACCGGGGAGCTGTTTTTT. It specifies CATSDSRRAGNTGELFF.

The rearrangement uses TRBV18 and TRBJ1-1; TRBD1 might be the D (5 bases). The CDR3 contains 16 residues. The V end was cut by 5 bases, the J end by 5 bases, with 21 bases between. The germline V gene encodes CDR1 KGHSH and CDR2 LQKENI. This CDR3 is CASSAHGTPGGTEAFF. As DNA, the CDR3 is TGTGCCAGCTCAGCCCACGGGACTCCGGGAGGGACTGAAGCTTTCTTT.

The chain links TRBV5-6 to TRBJ1-3; D remains ambiguous. This CDR3 spans 13 amino acids. The V gene lost 0 bases and the J gene lost 4 bases, with 5 bases spanning the gap. Germline V gene data show CDR1 as SGHDT and CDR2 as YYEEEE. The CDR3 is CASSLVAGNTIYF. DNA of the CDR3: TGTGCCAGCAGCTTGGTGGCCGGAAACACCATATATTTT. Together with reference TRBV5-6 and TRBJ1-3, the CDR3 gives the full variable domain: DAGVTQSPTHLIKTRGQQVTLRCSPKSGHDTVSWYQQALGQGPQFIFQYYEEEERQRGNFPDRFSGHQFPNYSSELNVNALLLGDSALYLCASSLVAGNTIYFGEGSWLTVV.

This chain joins TRBV30 and TRBJ1-1, with a possible D match to TRBD1 (5 bases). The CDR3 has 14 amino acids. Germline V lookup: CDR1 GTSNPN, CDR2 SVGIG (reference sequence). V lost 0 bases and J 4 bases, leaving 12 bases between the germline ends. CDR3 coding DNA: TGTGCCTGGAGTGTACGGGGGGGTGGCACTGAAGCTTTCTTT. It encodes CAWSVRGGGTEAFF.

The chain is built from TRBV7-9 and TRBJ2-1; TRBD2 agrees at 7 bases. The CDR3 has 16 amino acids. Germline CDR1 and CDR2: SEHNR and FQNEAQ (reference sequence). V was clipped by 1 base and J by 2 bases; unmatched bases: 5. CDR3 protein: CASSLGPRGTYNEQFF. In DNA form, the CDR3 reads TGTGCCAGCAGCTTAGGCCCGCGGGGGACCTACAATGAGCAGTTCTTC.

Only one count was recorded for this clone. V usage is TRBV6-1 and J usage is TRBJ1-1; 7 nucleotides align to TRBD1. Trimming took 2 bases from V and 10 from J; bases not matched to a gene: 10. The CDR3 consists of 14 residues. Germline V gene lookup returns CDR1 MNHNS and CDR2 SASEGT. This chain's CDR3 is CASSESWTGSGAFF. The CDR3 region has the DNA TGTGCCAGCAGTGAAAGTTGGACAGGAAGTGGAGCTTTCTTT.

The J gene is TRBJ2-3, the V gene TRBV30; D remains unclear. The CDR3 runs to 16 residues. Trimming left V 1 base short and J 0 bases short, with 14 bases between. Per germline, CDR1 GTSNPN and CDR2 SVGIG (reference sequence). The CDR3 coding sequence is TGTGCCTGGAGTGAACGTCGCGGTATTAGCACAGATACGCAGTATTTT. Residues: CAWSERRGISTDTQYF.

J is TRBJ2-5 and V is TRBV27, with D perhaps TRBD1 (5 bases). V was clipped by 6 bases and J by 2 bases, with 16 bases between them. Per germline, CDR1 MNHEY and CDR2 SMNVEV (reference sequence). The CDR3 runs 15 residues. The CDR3 bases are TGTGCCAGCAGACCGGACAAGGCGACTCAAGAGACCCAGTACTTC. Translated: CASRPDKATQETQYF.

The CDR3 sequence: CASSLKGAPSSYEQYF. For the CDR3, the DNA is TGTGCCAGCAGCCTAAAGGGGGCCCCGAGCTCCTACGAGCAGTACTTC. The rearrangement links TRBV5-6 to TRBJ2-7; 7 bases map to TRBD1. The CDR3 is made up of 16 amino acids. V trimming: 4 bases; J trimming: 0 bases; junction bases outside the gene matches: 10. Germline CDR1 and CDR2: SGHDT and YYEEEE.

V and J are TRBV4-1 and TRBJ2-3; TRBD2 agrees at 11 bases. CDR1 and CDR2 from the germline V gene are MGHRA and YSYEKL. V shed 4 bases, J shed 2 bases, and the junction held 8 bases outside the gene matches. CDR3 length: 17 amino acids. This chain's CDR3 is CASSRILAGEYTDTQYF. As DNA, the CDR3 is TGCGCCAGCAGCCGCATACTAGCGGGGGAATACACAGATACGCAGTATTTT.

This chain's CDR3 is CASSLGQGKQPQHF. The CDR3 DNA reads TGTGCCAGCAGCTTGGGACAGGGAAAGCAGCCCCAGCATTTT. The chain has TRBV5-7 and TRBJ1-5; 7 nucleotides agree with TRBD1. TRBV5-7 is an ORF, with its function uncertain. V was pared by 0 bases and J by 7 bases, with 4 bases of the junction left unmatched. The CDR3 has 14 amino acids.

The rearrangement joins TRBV18 to TRBJ2-5, with D perhaps matching TRBD2 (5 bases). The CDR3 sequence is 15 residues long. The ends were cut back, 3 bases at V and 2 bases at J, with 13 bases in the middle. The germline V gene encodes CDR1 KGHSH and CDR2 LQKENI. The chain's CDR3 is CASSPGGRLQETQYF. CDR3 nucleotides: TGTGCCAGCTCACCTGGAGGACGGCTACAAGAGACCCAGTACTTC.

The table lists this clone with a few counts. The chain has TRBV28 and TRBJ2-4, with D perhaps TRBD1 (5 bases). The CDR3 has 17 amino acids. Per the germline V gene, CDR1 is MDHEN and CDR2 is SYDVKM. Trimming took off 2 bases at V and 5 bases at J, with 19 bases between the two ends. This chain's CDR3 is CASSLPPVGAIENIQYF. DNA for the CDR3: TGTGCCAGCAGTTTACCCCCAGTTGGGGCTATTGAAAACATTCAGTACTTC.